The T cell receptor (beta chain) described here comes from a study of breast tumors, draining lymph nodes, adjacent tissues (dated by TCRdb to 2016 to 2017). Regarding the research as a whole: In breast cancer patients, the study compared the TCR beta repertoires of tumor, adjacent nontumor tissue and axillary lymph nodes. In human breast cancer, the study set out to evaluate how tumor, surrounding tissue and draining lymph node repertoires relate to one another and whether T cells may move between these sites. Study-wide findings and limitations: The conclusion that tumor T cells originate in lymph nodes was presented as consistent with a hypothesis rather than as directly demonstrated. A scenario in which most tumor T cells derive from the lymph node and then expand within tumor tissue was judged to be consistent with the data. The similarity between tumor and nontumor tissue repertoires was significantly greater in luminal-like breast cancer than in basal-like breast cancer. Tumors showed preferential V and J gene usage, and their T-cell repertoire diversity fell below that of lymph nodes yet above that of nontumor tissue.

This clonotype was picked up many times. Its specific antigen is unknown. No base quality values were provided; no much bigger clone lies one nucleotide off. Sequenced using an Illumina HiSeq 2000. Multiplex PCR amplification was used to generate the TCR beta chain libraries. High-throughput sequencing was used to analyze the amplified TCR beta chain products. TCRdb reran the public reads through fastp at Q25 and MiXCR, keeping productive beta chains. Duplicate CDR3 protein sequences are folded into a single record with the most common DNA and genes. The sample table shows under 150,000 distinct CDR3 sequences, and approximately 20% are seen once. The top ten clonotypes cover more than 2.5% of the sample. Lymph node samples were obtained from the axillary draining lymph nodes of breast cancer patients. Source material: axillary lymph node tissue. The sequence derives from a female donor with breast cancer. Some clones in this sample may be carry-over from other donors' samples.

The DNA is as follows: TGCAGTGCTAGAGATATAAGGGGCAGCTCCTACAATGAGCAGTTCTTC. Its protein product is CSARDIRGSSYNEQFF. The V and J segments used are TRBV20-1 and TRBJ2-1; the D region possibly corresponds to TRBD1 (5 bases align). The junction carries 12 bases between V and J, which are trimmed by 0 bases and 0 bases respectively. The germline V gene (reference sequence) sets CDR1 to DFQATT and CDR2 to SNEGSKA. From the cysteine through the phenylalanine, the CDR3 covers 16 amino acids. Only the CDR3 portion is preserved as DNA: 48 bases, with reading frame beginning at the first base.